This paragraph covers one T cell receptor (beta chain) sequence. This entry belongs to a study of blood T cell repertoires in COVID-19. Study overall: Some COVID-19 samples were acute and others convalescent; all came from the United States, Italy and Spain. Nucleic acid was either cDNA or gDNA, and it came from T cells, B-cell-depleted T cells, or PBMCs.

CDR1 is LNHDA, CDR2 SQIVND, per germline (reference sequence). The CDR3 is 15 residues long. V lost 3 bases and J 0 bases, leaving 12 bases between the germline ends. The table came from immunoSEQ multiplex PCR; TCRdb's copy has only in-frame clones and leaves some out. Of approximately 200,000 clones listed, approximately 84% were seen once; the top ten hold 6.9%. The chain links TRBV19 to TRBJ2-7, with D possibly TRBD2 on 6 matching bases. The sequence was obtained from a human donor with acute or convalescent COVID-19. The donor label of this sample is uncertain. What was sequenced was peripheral blood. Here the CDR3 DNA reads TGTGCCAGTAGTATTCTGGCGGGGAACTCCTACGAGCAGTACTTC. Amino acids: CASSILAGNSYEQYF.